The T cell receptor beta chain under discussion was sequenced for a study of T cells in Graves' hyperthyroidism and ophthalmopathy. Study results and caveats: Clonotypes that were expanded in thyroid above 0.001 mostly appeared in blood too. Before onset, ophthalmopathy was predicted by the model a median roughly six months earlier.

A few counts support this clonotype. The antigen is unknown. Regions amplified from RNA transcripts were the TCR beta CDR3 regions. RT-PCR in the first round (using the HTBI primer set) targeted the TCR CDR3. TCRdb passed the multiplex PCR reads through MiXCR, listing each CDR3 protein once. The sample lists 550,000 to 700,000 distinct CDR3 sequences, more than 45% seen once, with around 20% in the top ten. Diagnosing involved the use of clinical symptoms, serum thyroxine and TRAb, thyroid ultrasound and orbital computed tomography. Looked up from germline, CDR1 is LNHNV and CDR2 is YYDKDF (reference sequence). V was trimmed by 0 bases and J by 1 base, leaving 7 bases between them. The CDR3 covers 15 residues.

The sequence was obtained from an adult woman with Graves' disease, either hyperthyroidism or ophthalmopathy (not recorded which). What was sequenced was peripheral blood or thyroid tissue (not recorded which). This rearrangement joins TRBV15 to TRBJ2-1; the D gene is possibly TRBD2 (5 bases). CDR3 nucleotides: TGTGCCACCAGCAGAGATCGGGGTTCCTACAATGAGCAGTTCTTC. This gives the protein CATSRDRGSYNEQFF.